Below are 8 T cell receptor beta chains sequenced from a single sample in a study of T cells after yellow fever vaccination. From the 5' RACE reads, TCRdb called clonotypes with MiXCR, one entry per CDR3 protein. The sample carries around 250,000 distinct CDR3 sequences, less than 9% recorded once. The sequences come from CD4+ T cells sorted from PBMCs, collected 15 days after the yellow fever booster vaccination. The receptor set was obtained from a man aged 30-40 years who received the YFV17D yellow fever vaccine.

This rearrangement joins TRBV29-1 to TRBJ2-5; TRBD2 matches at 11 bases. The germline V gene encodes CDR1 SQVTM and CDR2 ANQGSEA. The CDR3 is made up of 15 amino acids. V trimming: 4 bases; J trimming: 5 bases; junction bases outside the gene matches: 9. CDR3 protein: CSVVTSGSVRETQYF. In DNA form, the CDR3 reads TGCAGCGTTGTTACTAGCGGGAGCGTCCGGGAGACCCAGTACTTC.

The CDR3 region has the DNA TGTGCCAGCAGCTTGCCCCAGAGGCCCTATGGCTACACCTTC. It is translated as CASSLPQRPYGYTF. The genes are TRBV5-4 and TRBJ1-2; no firm D call. CDR3 length: 14 residues. In germline, CDR1 is SGHNT, CDR2 YYREEE (reference sequence). Trimming removed 1 base from V and 4 bases from J, with 11 bases in between.

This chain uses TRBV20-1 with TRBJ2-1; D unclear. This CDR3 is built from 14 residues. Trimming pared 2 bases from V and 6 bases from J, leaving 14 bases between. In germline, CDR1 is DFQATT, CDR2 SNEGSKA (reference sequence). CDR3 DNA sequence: TGCAGTGCTAGATTTCACCCGACTTCCAATGAGCAGTTCTTC. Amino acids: CSARFHPTSNEQFF.

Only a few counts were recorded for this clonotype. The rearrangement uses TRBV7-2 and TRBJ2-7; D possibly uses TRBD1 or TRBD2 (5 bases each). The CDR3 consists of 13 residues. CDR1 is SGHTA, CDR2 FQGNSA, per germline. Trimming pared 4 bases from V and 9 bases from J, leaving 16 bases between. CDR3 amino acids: CASSSGTLSRQYF. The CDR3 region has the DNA TGTGCCAGCAGCTCCGGGACCTTGTCCCGGCAGTACTTC.

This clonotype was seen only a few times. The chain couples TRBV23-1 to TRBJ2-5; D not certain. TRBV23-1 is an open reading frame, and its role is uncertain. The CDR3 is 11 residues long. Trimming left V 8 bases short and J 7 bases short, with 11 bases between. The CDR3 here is CASLQRGTQYF. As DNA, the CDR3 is TGCGCCAGCCTTCAACGAGGGACCCAGTACTTC.

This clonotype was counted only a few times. The CDR3 nucleotides read TGTGCCAGCAGCCCTGGGCTAGCGGCAGACAATGAGCAGTTCTTC. Amino acid sequence: CASSPGLAADNEQFF. V is TRBV5-5 and J is TRBJ2-1; TRBD2 matches 7 bases. Trimming at V came to 4 bases and at J to 5 bases, leaving 9 bases not matched to a gene. Germline V gives CDR1 SGHKS, CDR2 YYEKEE (reference sequence). CDR3 size: 15 residues.

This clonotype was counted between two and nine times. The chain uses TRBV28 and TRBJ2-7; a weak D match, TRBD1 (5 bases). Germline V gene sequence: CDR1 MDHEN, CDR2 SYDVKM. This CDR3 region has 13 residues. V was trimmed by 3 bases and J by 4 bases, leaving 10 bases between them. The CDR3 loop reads CASSFPDRYEQYF. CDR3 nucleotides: TGTGCCAGCAGTTTCCCCGACAGATACGAGCAGTACTTC.

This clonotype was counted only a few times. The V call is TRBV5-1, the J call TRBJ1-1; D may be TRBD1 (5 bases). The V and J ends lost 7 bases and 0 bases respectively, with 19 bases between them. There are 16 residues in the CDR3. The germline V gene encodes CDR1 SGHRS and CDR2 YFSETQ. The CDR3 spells CASHNPQGFMNTEAFF. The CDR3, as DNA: TGCGCCAGCCACAATCCGCAGGGTTTCATGAACACTGAAGCTTTCTTT.